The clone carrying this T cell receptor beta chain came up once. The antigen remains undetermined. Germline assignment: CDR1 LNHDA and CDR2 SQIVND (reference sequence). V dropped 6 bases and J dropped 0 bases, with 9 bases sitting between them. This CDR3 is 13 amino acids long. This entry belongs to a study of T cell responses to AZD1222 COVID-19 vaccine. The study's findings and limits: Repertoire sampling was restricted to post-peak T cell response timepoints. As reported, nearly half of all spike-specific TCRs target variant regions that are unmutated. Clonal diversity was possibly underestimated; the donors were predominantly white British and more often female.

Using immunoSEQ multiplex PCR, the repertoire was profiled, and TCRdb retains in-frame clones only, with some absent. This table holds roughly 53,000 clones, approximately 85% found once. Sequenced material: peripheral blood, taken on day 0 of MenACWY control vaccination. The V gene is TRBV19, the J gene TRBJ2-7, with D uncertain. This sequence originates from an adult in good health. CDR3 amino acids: CASSTDDSYEQYF. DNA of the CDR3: TGTGCCAGTAGCACTGACGACTCCTACGAGCAGTACTTC.